This T cell receptor (beta chain) was observed in a study of CD8+ T cells in alopecia areata. Study in general: Tofacitinib treatment spanned 6 to 18 months, with 6 months off drug afterward. For treated patients, severity scores reflected the percentage of scalp area affected.

The study, taken as a whole, reports: Researchers report lesional scalp, most notably alopecia totalis/universalis, outstripped normal scalp in clonality.

Germline lookup yields CDR1 SGHAT and CDR2 FQDESV (reference sequence). This CDR3 contains 15 residues. Trimming shortened V by 3 bases and J by 3 bases, and 13 bases separated the two germline ends. Treatment described: oral pan-JAK inhibitor, 5-10 mg twice daily. TCR sequencing used cDNA made by reverse transcription of extracted RNA. Generated by immunoSEQ multiplex PCR, the TCRdb table keeps only in-frame clones and is missing some. The data hold about 180,000 clones, with 51% observed a single time. On this clone: The target antigen is unknown.

This clonotype was sampled from a human donor with alopecia areata. The source material was CD8+ T cells sorted from blood, sampled at approximately week 51, from a patient treated with tofacitinib. The chain carries TRBV11-1 and TRBJ2-3; D tentatively reads TRBD1 or TRBD2 (5 bases each). The CDR3 DNA follows: TGTGCCAGCAGCTTCGGGGCAGGGCGTACAGATACGCAGTATTTT. Amino acid sequence: CASSFGAGRTDTQYF.